This entry concerns a single T cell receptor (beta chain). The antigen remains unidentified. The CDR3 is 14 residues long. V lost 2 bases to trimming and J lost 0 bases, with 7 bases between them. Germline V CDR1 and CDR2: SGHAT, FQDESV (reference sequence). This sample is part of a study of cytomegalovirus exposure and HLA in healthy donors. Study background: The study placed around 80% of its 398 genotyped donors in the Caucasian-associated ancestry cluster. Study observations and caveats: Rarity characterized most TCR sequences, yet some public TCRs appeared in many donors. A later analysis associated 15,000 to 20,000 TCR beta sequences with HLA alleles at a 0.05 false discovery rate. Researchers catalogued 164 TCR beta chains as cytomegalovirus-associated.

Use of 60 Vbeta and 13 Jbeta primers characterized the PCR. The assay was immunoSEQ multiplex PCR, and TCRdb's table has in-frame clones only and misses some. Found here are 100,000 or so clones, roughly 71% of them singletons; the top ten hold 10%. The chain uses TRBV11-1 and TRBJ1-2; D is unresolved. The source is a man aged 50 to 60 in good health and CMV-seronegative. Sample: PBMCs. CDR3 coding DNA: TGTGCCAGCAGCTTAAACGGGGCTAACTATGGCTACACCTTC. Its translation is CASSLNGANYGYTF.